This T cell receptor beta chain came from a study of shared T cell receptors in the human thymus. This CDR3 spans 15 amino acids. V was pared by 1 base and J by 7 bases, with 7 bases of the junction left unmatched. Germline V gene lookup returns CDR1 KGHSH and CDR2 LQKENI. TCRdb keeps only in-frame clones here, not all; method: immunoSEQ multiplex PCR. The sample includes about 660,000 clones, 70% to 90% of them seen just once. The same data also went into a second study, on human thymus T cells. That work contributes: Healthy Finnish infants undergoing corrective surgery for congenital heart defects were used as donors. Resections obtained during corrective heart surgery supplied the thymus tissue. Repertoires from thymus and blood appeared to show biased V and J gene usage.

This clonotype originated in a boy under three years old with a congenital heart defect. Sequencing input: thymocytes. The V call is TRBV18, the J call TRBJ2-1; TRBD2 matches 7 bases. The DNA for the CDR3 is TGTGCCAGCTCACCACTACTAGCGAACTGGAATGAGCAGTTCTTC. This encodes CASSPLLANWNEQFF.